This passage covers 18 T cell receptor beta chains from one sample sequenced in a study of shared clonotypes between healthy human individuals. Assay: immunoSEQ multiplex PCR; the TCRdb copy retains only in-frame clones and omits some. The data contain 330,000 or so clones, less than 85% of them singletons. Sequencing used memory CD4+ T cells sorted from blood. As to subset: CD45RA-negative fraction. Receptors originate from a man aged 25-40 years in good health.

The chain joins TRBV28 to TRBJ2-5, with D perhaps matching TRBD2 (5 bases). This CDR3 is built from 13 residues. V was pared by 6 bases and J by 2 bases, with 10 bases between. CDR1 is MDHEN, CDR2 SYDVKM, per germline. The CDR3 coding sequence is TGTGCCAGCAGCAACCGGGATCAAGAGACCCAGTACTTC. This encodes CASSNRDQETQYF. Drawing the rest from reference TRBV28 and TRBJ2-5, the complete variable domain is DVKVTQSSRYLVKRTGEKVFLECVQDMDHENMFWYRQDPGLGLRLIYFSYDVKMKEKGDIPEGYSVSREKKERFSLILESASTNQTSMYLCASSNRDQETQYFGPGTRLLVL.

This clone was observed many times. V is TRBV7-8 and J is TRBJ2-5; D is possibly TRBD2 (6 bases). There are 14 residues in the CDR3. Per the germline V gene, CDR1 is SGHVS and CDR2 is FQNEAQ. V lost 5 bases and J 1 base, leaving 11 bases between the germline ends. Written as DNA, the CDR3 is TGTGCCAGCAGCAGTCGGGAGTCCCAAGAGACCCAGTACTTC. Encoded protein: CASSSRESQETQYF.

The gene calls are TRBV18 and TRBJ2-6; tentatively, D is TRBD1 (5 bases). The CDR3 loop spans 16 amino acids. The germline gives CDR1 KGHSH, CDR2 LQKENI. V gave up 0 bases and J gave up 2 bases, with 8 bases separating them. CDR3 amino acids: CASSPPPRAGANVLTF. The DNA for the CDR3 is TGTGCCAGCTCACCACCCCCCAGGGCTGGGGCCAACGTCCTGACTTTC.

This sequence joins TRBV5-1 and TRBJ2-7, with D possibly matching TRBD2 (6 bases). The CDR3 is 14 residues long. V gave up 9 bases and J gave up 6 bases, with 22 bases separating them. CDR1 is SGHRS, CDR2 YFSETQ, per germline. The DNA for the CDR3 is TGCGCCACCAGGCGGACTACCGAAATTGGCGAGCAGTACTTC. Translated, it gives CATRRTTEIGEQYF.

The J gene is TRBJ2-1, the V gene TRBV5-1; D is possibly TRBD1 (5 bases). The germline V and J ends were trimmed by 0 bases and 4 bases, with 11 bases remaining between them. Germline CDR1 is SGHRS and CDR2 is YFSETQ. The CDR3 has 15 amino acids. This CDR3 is CASSLALGPYNEQFF. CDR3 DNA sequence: TGCGCCAGCAGCTTGGCCTTGGGGCCTTACAATGAGCAGTTCTTC. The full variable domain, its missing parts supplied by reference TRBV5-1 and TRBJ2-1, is KAGVTQTPRYLIKTRGQQVTLSCSPISGHRSVSWYQQTPGQGLQFLFEYFSETQRNKGNFPGRFSGRQFSNSRSEMNVSTLELGDSALYLCASSLALGPYNEQFFGPGTRLTVL.

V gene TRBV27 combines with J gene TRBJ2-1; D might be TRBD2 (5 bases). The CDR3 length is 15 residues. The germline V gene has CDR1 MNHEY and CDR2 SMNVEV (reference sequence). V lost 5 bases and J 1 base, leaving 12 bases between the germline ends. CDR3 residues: CASSPGVPSYNEQFF. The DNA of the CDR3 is TGTGCCAGCAGTCCCGGGGTTCCTTCCTACAATGAGCAGTTCTTC.

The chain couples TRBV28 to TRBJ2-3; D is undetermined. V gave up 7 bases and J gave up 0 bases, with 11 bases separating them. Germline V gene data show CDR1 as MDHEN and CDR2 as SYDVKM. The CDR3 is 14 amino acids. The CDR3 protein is CASKFIQSTDTQYF. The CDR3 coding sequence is TGTGCCAGCAAGTTCATTCAGAGCACAGATACGCAGTATTTT.

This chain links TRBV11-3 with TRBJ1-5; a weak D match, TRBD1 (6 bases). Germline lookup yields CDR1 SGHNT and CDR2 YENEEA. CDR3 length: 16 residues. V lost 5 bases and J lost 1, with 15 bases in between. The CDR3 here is CASSLSGQGSNQPQHF. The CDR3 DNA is TGTGCCAGCAGCCTCTCGGGGCAGGGGAGCAATCAGCCCCAGCATTTT.

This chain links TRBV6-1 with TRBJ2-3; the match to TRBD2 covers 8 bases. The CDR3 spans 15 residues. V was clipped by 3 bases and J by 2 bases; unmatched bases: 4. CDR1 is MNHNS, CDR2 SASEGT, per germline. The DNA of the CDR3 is TGTGCCAGCAGTGAGAGCGGGAGAGACACAGATACGCAGTATTTT. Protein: CASSESGRDTDTQYF.

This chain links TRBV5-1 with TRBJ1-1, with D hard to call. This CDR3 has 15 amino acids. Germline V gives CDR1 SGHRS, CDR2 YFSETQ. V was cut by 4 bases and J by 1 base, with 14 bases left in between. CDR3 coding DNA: TGCGCCAGCAGCCCCGACCCCGAGAGGAACACTGAAGCTTTCTTT. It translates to CASSPDPERNTEAFF.

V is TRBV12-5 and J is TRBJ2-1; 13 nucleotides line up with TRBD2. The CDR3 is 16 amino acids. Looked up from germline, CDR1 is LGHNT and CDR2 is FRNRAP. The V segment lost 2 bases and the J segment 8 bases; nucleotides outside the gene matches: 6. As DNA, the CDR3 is TGTGCTAGTGGTTTGAGGGGACTAGCGGGATCCTATGAGCAGTTCTTC. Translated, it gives CASGLRGLAGSYEQFF.

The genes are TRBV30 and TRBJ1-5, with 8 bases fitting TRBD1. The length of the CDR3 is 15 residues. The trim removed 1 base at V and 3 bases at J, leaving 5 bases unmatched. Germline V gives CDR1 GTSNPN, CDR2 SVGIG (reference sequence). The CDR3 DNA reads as TGTGCCTGGAGTGATCAGGGGGCTCACAATCAGCCCCAGCATTTT. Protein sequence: CAWSDQGAHNQPQHF.

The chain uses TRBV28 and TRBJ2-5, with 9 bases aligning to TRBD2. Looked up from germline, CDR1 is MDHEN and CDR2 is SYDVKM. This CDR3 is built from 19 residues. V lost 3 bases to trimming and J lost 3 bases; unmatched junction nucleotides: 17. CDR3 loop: CASSFQSRPWLAGKETQYF. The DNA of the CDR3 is TGTGCCAGCAGTTTCCAGTCCCGCCCATGGCTAGCGGGAAAAGAGACCCAGTACTTC. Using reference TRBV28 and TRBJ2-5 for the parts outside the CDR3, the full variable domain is DVKVTQSSRYLVKRTGEKVFLECVQDMDHENMFWYRQDPGLGLRLIYFSYDVKMKEKGDIPEGYSVSREKKERFSLILESASTNQTSMYLCASSFQSRPWLAGKETQYFGPGTRLLVL.

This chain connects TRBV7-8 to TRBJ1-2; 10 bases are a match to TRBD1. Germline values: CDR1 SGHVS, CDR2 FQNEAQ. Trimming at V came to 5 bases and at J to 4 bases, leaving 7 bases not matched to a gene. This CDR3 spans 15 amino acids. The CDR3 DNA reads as TGTGCCAGCAGCATTGACAGGGGGCAGATCTATGGCTACACCTTC. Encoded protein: CASSIDRGQIYGYTF.

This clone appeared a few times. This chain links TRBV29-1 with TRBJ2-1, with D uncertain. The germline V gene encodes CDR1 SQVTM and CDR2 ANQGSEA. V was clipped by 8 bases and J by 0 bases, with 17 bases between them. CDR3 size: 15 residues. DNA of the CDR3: TGCAGCTTCAGACTCCTCCCGAGCTCCTACAATGAGCAGTTCTTC. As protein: CSFRLLPSSYNEQFF.

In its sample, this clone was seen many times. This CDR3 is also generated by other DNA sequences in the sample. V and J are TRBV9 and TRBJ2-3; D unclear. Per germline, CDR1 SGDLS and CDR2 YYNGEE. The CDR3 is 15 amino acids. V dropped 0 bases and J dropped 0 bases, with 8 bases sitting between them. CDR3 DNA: TGTGCCAGCAGCGTAGTAGGAACTAGCACAGATACGCAGTATTTT. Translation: CASSVVGTSTDTQYF.

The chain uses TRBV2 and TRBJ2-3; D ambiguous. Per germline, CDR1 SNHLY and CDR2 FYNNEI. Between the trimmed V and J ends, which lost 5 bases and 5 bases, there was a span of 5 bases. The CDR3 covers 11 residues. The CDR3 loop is CASSIGDTQYF. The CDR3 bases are TGTGCCAGCAGTATCGGAGATACGCAGTATTTT.

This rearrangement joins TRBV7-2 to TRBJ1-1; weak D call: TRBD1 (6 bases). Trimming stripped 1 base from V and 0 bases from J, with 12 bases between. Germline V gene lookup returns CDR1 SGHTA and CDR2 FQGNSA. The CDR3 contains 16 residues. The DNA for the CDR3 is TGTGCCAGCAGCTTAGTGAACAGGGTTATGAACACTGAAGCTTTCTTT. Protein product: CASSLVNRVMNTEAFF.